The 32 T cell receptor beta chains reported below all come from one sample, sequenced in a study of CD8 T cells in Susac syndrome. The RNA input was about 0.5 to 1 ug, and it was reverse transcribed with random hexamers. TCRdb recomputed calls from the immunoSEQ multiplex PCR reads with MiXCR, one row per CDR3 protein. The data hold some 190,000 distinct CDR3 sequences, with about 94% observed a single time. Source material: CD4+ T cells from PBMCs. The receptors derive from a human donor in good health.

The chain is built from TRBV7-8 and TRBJ2-4, with D perhaps TRBD1 (5 bases). The germline V gene encodes CDR1 SGHVS and CDR2 FQNEAQ. With 2 bases removed from V and 2 bases from J, the gap between germline ends came to 19 bases. The CDR3 contains 18 residues. CDR3 sequence: CASSLSKGNYLTKNIQYF. Here the CDR3 DNA reads TGTGCCAGCAGCTTATCGAAGGGGAATTACCTAACCAAAAACATTCAGTACTTC.

The CDR3, as DNA: TGTGCCAGCAGCGGGGTTACTGAAGCTTTCTTT. It specifies CASSGVTEAFF. The rearrangement uses TRBV25-1 and TRBJ1-1; D gene unclear. Trimming took off 6 bases at V and 5 bases at J, with 7 bases between the two ends. In germline, CDR1 is MGHDK, CDR2 SYGVNS. This CDR3 is built from 11 residues.

As regards this clonotype: At one end the junction does not follow the germline gene, possibly because of a read error. The chain couples TRBV5-1 to TRBJ2-2; D is uncertain. The germline V gene encodes CDR1 SGHRS and CDR2 YFSETQ. There are 14 residues in the CDR3. The CDR3 DNA is TGTGCCAGCAGCTTAGCAGGGAACACCGGGGAGCTGTTTTTT. Its translation: CASSLAGNTGELFF.

In this sample, this clonotype turned up a few times. The chain employs TRBV28 and TRBJ2-7; D gene ambiguous. The CDR3 contains 13 residues. V was clipped by 4 bases and J by 2 bases, with 9 bases between them. In germline, CDR1 is MDHEN, CDR2 SYDVKM. CDR3 sequence: CASSSILAYEQYF. The CDR3 DNA is TGTGCCAGCAGTTCCATCCTTGCCTACGAGCAGTACTTC.

The V call is TRBV3-1, the J call TRBJ1-3, with D unclear. Germline V gene data show CDR1 as LGHDT and CDR2 as YNNKEL (reference sequence). The CDR3 consists of 13 residues. V lost 0 bases to trimming and J lost 5 bases, with 5 bases between them. The CDR3 bases are TGTGCCAGCAGCCAAGATTTTCGAAACACCATATATTTT. Translated, it gives CASSQDFRNTIYF.

The genes are TRBV6-6 and TRBJ1-6; 9 bases are shared with TRBD1. This CDR3 comprises 14 residues. The germline V gene encodes CDR1 MNHNY and CDR2 SVGAGI (reference sequence). Unmatched junction bases numbered 1, after V lost 5 bases and J lost 5 bases. CDR3 DNA: TGTGCCAGCAGTGGACAGGGGAATAATTCACCCCTCCACTTT. This sequence encodes CASSGQGNNSPLHF.

CDR3 in DNA: TGTGCCAGCAGTTACGGGGGGCGGACCGGGGAGCTGTTTTTT. This gives the protein CASSYGGRTGELFF. The chain links TRBV6-6 to TRBJ2-2; the D gene could be TRBD1 or TRBD2 (6 bases each). CDR3 length: 14 amino acids. Germline values: CDR1 MNHNY, CDR2 SVGAGI (reference sequence). V lost 2 bases and J lost 5, with 9 bases in between.

The chain employs TRBV15 and TRBJ2-3; TRBD1 agrees at 7 bases. V gave up 5 bases and J gave up 4 bases; unmatched junction bases: 9. Germline values: CDR1 LNHNV, CDR2 YYDKDF (reference sequence). The CDR3 contains 15 residues. CDR3 DNA: TGTGCCACCAGCGGATGGACAGGCGGAGCAGATACGCAGTATTTT. This gives the protein CATSGWTGGADTQYF. Looking up the rest from reference TRBV15 and TRBJ2-3 gives the full variable domain: DAMVIQNPRYQVTQFGKPVTLSCSQTLNHNVMYWYQQKSSQAPKLLFHYYDKDFNNEADTPDNFQSRRPNTSFCFLDIRSPGLGDTAMYLCATSGWTGGADTQYFGPGTRLTVL.

The chain joins TRBV6-1 to TRBJ1-1; the D gene is possibly TRBD1 (5 bases). V was clipped by 8 bases and J by 0 bases, with 10 bases between them. The CDR3 runs to 13 residues. Germline assignment: CDR1 MNHNS and CDR2 SASEGT. The CDR3 DNA reads as TGTGCCAGCGCGGGACGTCTGAACACTGAAGCTTTCTTT. It codes for CASAGRLNTEAFF.

The chain couples TRBV19 to TRBJ2-2, with 10 bases matching TRBD2. This CDR3 is 16 amino acids long. Trimming cost V 3 bases and J 3 bases; bases outside gene matches: 4. The germline V gene has CDR1 LNHDA and CDR2 SQIVND (reference sequence). The CDR3 DNA reads TGTGCCAGTAGTATGCTCCTAGCGGGGGACACCGGGGAGCTGTTTTTT. Its protein is CASSMLLAGDTGELFF.

The CDR3 DNA reads as TGTGCCAGCAGTGAATTAACACTAGCGGGCGATGAGCAGTTCTTC. This translates into CASSELTLAGDEQFF. The V and J genes are TRBV25-1 and TRBJ2-1; 9 nucleotides agree with TRBD2. The V gene end was trimmed by 1 base and the J gene end by 8 bases; junction bases not matched to a gene: 6. This CDR3 is built from 15 residues. Germline assignment: CDR1 MGHDK and CDR2 SYGVNS.

The J gene is TRBJ2-3, the V gene TRBV20-1; D uncertain. Germline values: CDR1 DFQATT, CDR2 SNEGSKA (reference sequence). The CDR3 has 14 residues. Trimming left V 0 bases short and J 0 bases short, with 7 bases between. CDR3 amino acids: CSARELRSTDTQYF. The CDR3 bases are TGCAGTGCTAGAGAGCTCAGGAGCACAGATACGCAGTATTTT.

This clonotype has only a few counts. The chain recombines TRBV29-1 with TRBJ2-7; D is undetermined. The CDR3 runs to 13 residues. In germline, CDR1 is SQVTM, CDR2 ANQGSEA. V was cut by 7 bases and J by 1 base, with 14 bases left in between. Here the CDR3 DNA reads TGCAGCGCAAGCAAGGACGGATCCTACGAGCAGTACGTC. Amino acid sequence: CSASKDGSYEQYV.

The V call is TRBV20-1, the J call TRBJ1-3; D uncertain. The CDR3 has 15 residues. Germline values: CDR1 DFQATT, CDR2 SNEGSKA (reference sequence). V gave up 5 bases and J gave up 8 bases, with 22 bases separating them. CDR3 sequence (DNA): TGCAGTGCTCAGAATCCCCGGGGTGCTTTGGACACCATATATTTT. Translating it yields CSAQNPRGALDTIYF.

The chain recombines TRBV7-9 with TRBJ2-7, with TRBD1 identical over 7 bases. The germline V gene encodes CDR1 SEHNR and CDR2 FQNEAQ (reference sequence). After removal of 0 bases from V and 5 bases from J, the junction contained 1 base not matched to a gene. The CDR3 sequence is 13 residues long. The CDR3 is CASSLAGGNEQYF. The CDR3 region has the DNA TGTGCCAGCAGCTTAGCAGGGGGCAACGAGCAGTACTTC.

The V gene is TRBV20-1, the J gene TRBJ2-7, with 10 bases lining up with TRBD2. The J segment lost 8 bases and the V segment lost 0 bases, leaving 7 bases of the junction unmatched. Germline CDR1 DFQATT, CDR2 SNEGSKA (reference sequence). CDR3 size: 14 residues. The CDR3 bases are TGCAGTGCTAGAGATCCGAGCGGGGGGGCCAAGCAGTACTTC. Translated, it gives CSARDPSGGAKQYF.

The chain couples TRBV20-1 to TRBJ2-7, with 8 nucleotides matching TRBD1. This CDR3 has 13 amino acids. Trimming cost V 1 base and J 3 bases; bases outside gene matches: 2. Germline V lookup: CDR1 DFQATT, CDR2 SNEGSKA (reference sequence). The CDR3 sequence: CSARGGQGYEQYV. As DNA, the CDR3 is TGCAGTGCTAGAGGCGGACAGGGCTACGAGCAGTACGTC.

Of note for this clonotype: A read error may produce the germline difference seen at one junction end. The CDR3, as DNA: TGTGCCAACAGCCCGGGACTCAGCACAGATACGCAGTATTTT. Translation: CANSPGLSTDTQYF. The J gene is TRBJ2-3, the V gene TRBV3-1; weak D call: TRBD2 (6 bases). In germline, CDR1 is LGHDT, CDR2 YNNKEL (reference sequence). The CDR3 sequence is 14 residues long.

The V gene is TRBV5-1, the J gene TRBJ2-5, with a possible D match to TRBD2 (6 bases). The CDR3 runs 14 residues. The V end lost 4 bases, the J end lost 4 bases, and 14 bases lay between the germline ends. Germline V CDR1 and CDR2: SGHRS, YFSETQ. The CDR3 protein is CASSLRLGTETQYF. The CDR3, as DNA: TGCGCCAGCAGCCTAAGACTAGGGACAGAGACCCAGTACTTC.

This chain joins TRBV6-6 and TRBJ1-1; no reliable D call. Germline assignment: CDR1 MNHNY and CDR2 SVGAGI (reference sequence). The CDR3 extends over 11 amino acids. Trimming stripped 2 bases from V and 5 bases from J, with 3 bases between. CDR3 DNA: TGTGCCAGCAGTTACAGGACTGAAGCTTTCTTT. It specifies CASSYRTEAFF.

The rearrangement joins TRBV2 to TRBJ1-6; maybe TRBD1 (6 bases). The V end was cut by 10 bases, the J end by 7 bases, with 8 bases between. CDR3 length: 11 residues. The germline gives CDR1 SNHLY, CDR2 FYNNEI. This chain's CDR3 is CATQGNSPLHF. The DNA for the CDR3 is TGTGCCACCCAGGGGAATTCACCCCTCCACTTT.

V and J are TRBV20-1 and TRBJ1-2, with a tentative D call TRBD1 (5 bases). Germline assignment: CDR1 DFQATT and CDR2 SNEGSKA (reference sequence). This CDR3 has 12 amino acids. The V end was cut by 3 bases, the J end by 8 bases, with 13 bases between. This CDR3 is CSARSGGRGYTF. CDR3 bases: TGCAGTGCTAGGTCCGGGGGTCGCGGCTACACCTTC.

This clonotype was detected once. The V call is TRBV20-1, the J call TRBJ2-3; TRBD2 agrees at 8 bases. This CDR3 has 13 residues. The V and J ends lost 6 bases and 7 bases, in that order; junction bases with no gene match: 9. Germline CDR1 and CDR2: DFQATT and SNEGSKA (reference sequence). The CDR3 coding sequence is TGCAGTGCAGCCGGGACTAGTAGTAATACGCAGTATTTT. Protein sequence: CSAAGTSSNTQYF.

This chain connects TRBV27 to TRBJ1-1; 9 bases match TRBD1. With 6 bases clipped from V and 1 base from J, the junction kept 3 bases outside the gene matches. Germline CDR1 MNHEY, CDR2 SMNVEV (reference sequence). The CDR3 has 14 residues. The CDR3 spells CASSRDRANTEAFF. The CDR3 DNA reads TGTGCCAGCAGCCGGGACAGGGCGAACACTGAAGCTTTCTTT.

The rearrangement uses TRBV14 and TRBJ2-2, with D perhaps TRBD1 or TRBD2 (5 bases each). The V gene's germline CDR1 is SGHDN and CDR2 FVKESK. CDR3 length equals 16 residues. The V and J ends lost 1 base and 3 bases respectively, with 12 bases between them. The CDR3 here is CASSQVGGRYTGELFF. CDR3 bases: TGTGCCAGCAGCCAAGTTGGGGGACGGTACACCGGGGAGCTGTTTTTT.

The rearrangement uses TRBV6-5 and TRBJ1-6; 8 bases agree with TRBD1. The length of the CDR3 is 15 residues. J was trimmed by 7 bases and V by 6 bases; bases with no gene match: 8. Germline values: CDR1 MNHEY, CDR2 SVGAGI. CDR3 residues: CASSGQGRPNSPLHF. In nucleotides, the CDR3 is TGTGCCAGCAGCGGACAGGGACGGCCAAATTCACCCCTCCACTTT.

The CDR3 loop is CAWRFDRLGANVLTF. The CDR3 DNA sequence: TGTGCCTGGAGGTTTGACAGGCTCGGGGCCAACGTCCTGACTTTC. This chain uses TRBV30 with TRBJ2-6; TRBD1 might be the D (6 bases). Deletions cut 3 bases from V and 4 bases from J, with 13 bases between. The CDR3 spans 15 residues. The germline V gene has CDR1 GTSNPN and CDR2 SVGIG (reference sequence).

This chain links TRBV6-2 or TRBV6-3 with TRBJ1-1; 7 bases fit TRBD1. This CDR3 has 13 amino acids. The junction had 5 bases not matched to a gene; V was cut back by 5 bases and J by 5 bases. Germline-derived CDR1 and CDR2 are MNHEY and SVGEGT. CDR3 DNA sequence: TGTGCCAGCAGTACTACACAGGGGACTGAAGCTTTCTTT. Encoded protein: CASSTTQGTEAFF.

This rearrangement joins TRBV6-5 to TRBJ2-5, with 8 bases matching TRBD2. The V gene's germline CDR1 is MNHEY and CDR2 SVGAGI. This CDR3 is built from 15 residues. V was pared by 6 bases and J by 4 bases, with 10 bases of the junction left unmatched. The CDR3 protein is CASSQRGTRLETQYF. The CDR3 DNA follows: TGTGCCAGCAGCCAACGCGGGACTAGATTAGAGACCCAGTACTTC.

The sample holds one count of this clonotype. The V call is TRBV5-1, the J call TRBJ1-1; no reliable D call. V was clipped by 4 bases and J by 0 bases, with 13 bases between them. Germline V lookup: CDR1 SGHRS, CDR2 YFSETQ. The CDR3 runs 15 residues. CDR3 sequence reads: CASSLREKMNTEAFF. The DNA for the CDR3 is TGCGCCAGCAGCCTCCGAGAGAAGATGAACACTGAAGCTTTCTTT. The full variable domain, completed using reference TRBV5-1 and TRBJ1-1, is KAGVTQTPRYLIKTRGQQVTLSCSPISGHRSVSWYQQTPGQGLQFLFEYFSETQRNKGNFPGRFSGRQFSNSRSEMNVSTLELGDSALYLCASSLREKMNTEAFFGQGTRLTVV.

The V call is TRBV29-1, the J call TRBJ1-1; no reliable D call. V was shortened by 6 bases and J by 9 bases, with 20 bases between the two germline ends. This CDR3 has 13 residues. CDR1 and CDR2 from the germline V gene are SQVTM and ANQGSEA. The CDR3 protein is CSVLPGVPKKAFF. CDR3 DNA: TGCAGCGTCCTCCCCGGGGTACCGAAGAAAGCTTTCTTT.

The J gene is TRBJ1-6, the V gene TRBV28; D might be TRBD1 (5 bases). This CDR3 has 15 residues. The V end was cut by 8 bases, the J end by 1 base, with 12 bases between. The germline CDR1 and CDR2 sequences are MDHEN and SYDVKM. CDR3 nucleotides: TGTGCCAGCTCCAGGGCAGGGTCCTATAATTCACCCCTCCACTTT. It encodes CASSRAGSYNSPLHF.